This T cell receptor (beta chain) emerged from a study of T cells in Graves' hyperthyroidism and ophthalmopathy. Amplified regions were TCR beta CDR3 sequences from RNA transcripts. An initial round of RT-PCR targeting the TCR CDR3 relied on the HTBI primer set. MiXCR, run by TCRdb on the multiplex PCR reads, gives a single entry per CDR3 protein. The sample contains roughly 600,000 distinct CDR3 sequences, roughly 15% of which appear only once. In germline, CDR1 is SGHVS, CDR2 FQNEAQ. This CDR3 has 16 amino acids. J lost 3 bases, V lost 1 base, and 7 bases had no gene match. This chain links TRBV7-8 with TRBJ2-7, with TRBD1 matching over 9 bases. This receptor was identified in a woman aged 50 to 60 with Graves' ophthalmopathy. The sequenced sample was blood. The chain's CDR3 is CASSLGAQGANYEQYF. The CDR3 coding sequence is TGTGCCAGCAGCTTAGGGGCACAGGGGGCGAACTACGAGCAGTACTTC. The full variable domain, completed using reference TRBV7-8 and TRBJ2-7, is GAGVSQSPRYKVAKRGQDVALRCDPISGHVSLFWYQQALGQGPEFLTYFQNEAQLDKSGLPSDRFFAERPEGSVSTLKIQRTQQEDSAVYLCASSLGAQGANYEQYFGPGTRLTVT.